The entry that follows covers one TCR beta chain sequence. The CDR3 is made up of 18 amino acids. V dropped 0 bases and J dropped 2 bases, with 20 bases sitting between them. Germline V lookup: CDR1 MGHRA, CDR2 YSYEKL. These data are taken from a study of blood T cell repertoires in COVID-19. Study in general: Collection of acute and convalescent COVID-19 samples took place in the United States, Italy and Spain. Nucleic acid was either cDNA or gDNA, and it came from T cells, B-cell-depleted T cells, or PBMCs.

In the source study's methods: From reference gene primer amplification, estimates of nucleated cell counts were derived. Some clones are missing from TCRdb's copy, which holds only in-frame ones; the method was immunoSEQ multiplex PCR. V and J calls and clone size are copied from that table; D and trimming were computed from the DNA. The table shows about 190,000 clones, with roughly 87% occurring only once. This TCR came from a middle-aged woman with acute or convalescent COVID-19. This chain uses TRBV4-1 with TRBJ2-7; D gene ambiguous. The sample taken for sequencing was peripheral blood. DNA for the CDR3: TGCGCCAGCAGCCAAGAACTGGGCAGACCCCCTCTCCCCTACGAGCAGTACTTC. Amino acid sequence: CASSQELGRPPLPYEQYF.